The T cell receptor (beta chain) described here comes from a study of cytomegalovirus exposure and HLA in healthy donors. Study-level points and caveats: Researchers reported in a later analysis that a missense DCLRE1C variant was tied to TCR beta V- and J-gene trimming. The authors considered a cluster of highly shared sequence variants likely to be a sequencing artifact.

Among the donors, all were healthy bone marrow donors. It was with 60 Vbeta and 13 Jbeta primers that the PCR ran. Assay used: immunoSEQ multiplex PCR; TCRdb lists only in-frame clones, some missing. The table includes approximately 150,000 clones, about four fifths detected once. A remark on this clone: Its antigen is undetermined.

The CDR3 has 16 residues. CDR1 LGHNA and CDR2 YSLEER come from the germline V gene. V was pared by 0 bases and J by 4 bases, with 4 bases of the junction left unmatched. What was sequenced was PBMCs. This receptor was obtained from a man over 45 in good health and CMV-seropositive. The chain couples TRBV4-3 to TRBJ2-3; 10 nucleotides match TRBD2. The CDR3 DNA is TGCGCCAGCAGCCAAGATCTTGGGACTAGCGCAGATACGCAGTATTTT. Translated: CASSQDLGTSADTQYF.